This T cell receptor (beta chain) was profiled in a study of T cell responses to AZD1222 COVID-19 vaccine. Sequencing was performed with immunoSEQ multiplex PCR; in TCRdb, only in-frame clones are kept and a portion is missing. The table records about 150,000 clones, about 90% of them present only once. General study results and limits: The repertoires were collected only after the peak T cell response. Spike-specific TCR breadth and depth went up after people got two AZD1222 doses. Reportedly, close to half of spike-specific TCRs are directed against unmutated variant regions.

Concerning this clone itself: Its target is unknown.

V lost 5 bases and J 6 bases, leaving 18 bases between the germline ends. Germline loops: CDR1 SGHVS, CDR2 FQNEAQ. This CDR3 is built from 15 residues. Samples with a second dose at about 4 or about 12 weeks were pooled together. The sequence was obtained from an adult who received the AZD1222 COVID-19 vaccine. This sample comprised peripheral blood, obtained 28 days after the second AZD1222 dose. The chain couples TRBV7-8 to TRBJ2-3; maybe TRBD1 (6 bases). The CDR3 reads CASSLGGSQPDTQYF. DNA of the CDR3: TGTGCCAGCAGCCTAGGGGGATCTCAGCCGGATACGCAGTATTTT.